This T cell receptor beta chain appears in the sequencing data of a study of blood T cell repertoires in COVID-19. TCRdb keeps only in-frame clones here, not all; method: immunoSEQ multiplex PCR. The sample has about 140,000 clones; 88% are singletons. V lost 3 bases to trimming and J lost 0 bases, with 12 bases between them. Germline V gene data show CDR1 as SGDLS and CDR2 as YYNGEE. The CDR3 sequence is 15 residues long. This chain uses TRBV9 with TRBJ1-1; maybe TRBD1 (6 bases). Specimen: peripheral blood. This clonotype originated in a human donor with COVID-19, enrolled during active disease. The donor label of this sample is uncertain. The CDR3 DNA reads as TGTGCCAGCAGCGCAACGGACAGATTGAACACTGAAGCTTTCTTT. Amino acids: CASSATDRLNTEAFF.